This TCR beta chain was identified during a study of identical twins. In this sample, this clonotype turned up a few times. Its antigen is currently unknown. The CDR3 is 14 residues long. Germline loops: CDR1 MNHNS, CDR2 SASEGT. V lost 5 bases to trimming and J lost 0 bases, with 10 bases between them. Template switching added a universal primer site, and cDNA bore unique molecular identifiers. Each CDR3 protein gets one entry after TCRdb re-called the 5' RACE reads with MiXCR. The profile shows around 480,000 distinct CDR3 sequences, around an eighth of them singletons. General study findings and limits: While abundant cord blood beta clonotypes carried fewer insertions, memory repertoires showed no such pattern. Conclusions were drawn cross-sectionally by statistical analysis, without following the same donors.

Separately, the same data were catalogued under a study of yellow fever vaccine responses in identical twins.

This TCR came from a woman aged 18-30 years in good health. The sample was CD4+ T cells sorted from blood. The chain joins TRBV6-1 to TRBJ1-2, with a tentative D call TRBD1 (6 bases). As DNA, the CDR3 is TGTGCCAGCAGTCGGGGGCCAACTAACTATGGCTACACCTTC. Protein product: CASSRGPTNYGYTF.